One T cell receptor beta chain is described in this entry. Its target is unknown. These data originate in a study of blood T cells in healthy people across ages. Study-level points and caveats: Older age coincided with a roughly linear decline in TCR beta diversity per million T cells. Unsorted PBMCs ruled out conclusive naive versus antigen-experienced comparison.

The CDR3 has 15 residues. The V gene lost 1 base and the J gene lost 0 bases, with 6 bases spanning the gap. Germline V gene lookup returns CDR1 LNHNV and CDR2 YYDKDF (reference sequence). A second PCR, run for about 6 to 11 cycles, used a sample-barcoded 5' primer plus a J-beta primer mix. All samples gave at least 3 million CDR3-containing paired-end reads. TCRdb reprocessed the 5' RACE reads with MiXCR, giving one entry per CDR3 protein. The sample gives about 1.5 million distinct CDR3 sequences, approximately 42% of which show up once; 6.5% to 10% is in the top ten. This clonotype originated in a woman aged 18-29 years in good health. Sequenced material: blood. The chain uses TRBV15 and TRBJ1-4; no clear D gene. This CDR3 reads CATSRASATNEKLFF. DNA of the CDR3: TGTGCCACCAGCAGAGCGAGTGCAACTAATGAAAAACTGTTTTTT.